This TCR beta chain was identified in a study of identical twins. This CDR3 region has 17 residues. Looked up from germline, CDR1 is MDHEN and CDR2 is SYDVKM. After removal of 6 bases from V and 0 bases from J, the junction contained 10 bases not matched to a gene. Comments on this clonotype: The antigen is not known.

Findings and limits, study-wide: Excess low generation probability was seen in twin-shared out-of-frame alpha sequences.

A template switching step contributed a universal primer site, while unique molecular identifiers were present in the cDNA. TCRdb recomputed calls from the 5' RACE reads with MiXCR, one row per CDR3 protein. The sample holds hundreds of thousands of distinct CDR3 sequences, roughly 18% seen once. The same data also went into a second study, on T cells expressing NK-cell markers. That source adds: In several donors, dominant clonotypes made up roughly 25-60.1% of CD3+CD56-NKG2C+ cells. It remained uncertain whether the expanded NKG2C+ T cell clones were specific for HCMV antigens.

This TCR came from a woman between 18 and 29 years old in good health. The rearrangement uses TRBV28 and TRBJ2-7; the match to TRBD2 covers 11 bases. Sequenced input: PBMCs. DNA for the CDR3: TGTGCCAGCAGCACTACGGGACTAGCGGAAAGCTCCTACGAGCAGTACTTC. Its protein product is CASSTTGLAESSYEQYF.